This T cell receptor beta chain was obtained from a study of shared clonotypes between healthy human individuals. Profiling relied on immunoSEQ multiplex PCR, and the TCRdb table lists in-frame clones only, not all of them. The sample includes some 320,000 clones, about nine tenths of them seen just once. This CDR3 is 16 amino acids long. CDR1 is MGHRA, CDR2 YSYEKL, per germline. V lost 4 bases and J lost 3; bases outside the gene matches: 5. Sequenced input: memory CD8+ T cells sorted from blood. Documented subset: CD45RO+ cells pooled with CCR7-negative TemRA cells. This receptor was obtained from a man in his late teens or twenties in good health. V is TRBV4-1 and J is TRBJ2-2; TRBD1 matches at 10 bases. In DNA form, the CDR3 reads TGCGCCAGCAGCCCCCTGGGGACAGGGGACACCGGGGAGCTGTTTTTT. Translation: CASSPLGTGDTGELFF.